This T cell receptor (beta chain) was sequenced during a study of T cell repertoires in cytomegalovirus infection. Overall study: Public TCR beta signatures indicated both CMV infection and matching HLA type.

There are 14 residues in the CDR3. Germline CDR1 and CDR2: MGHRA and YSYEKL. V gave up 3 bases and J gave up 4 bases, with 7 bases separating them. Study results and caveats: Ex vivo, HLA-C-restricted CMV-specific TCR beta clonotypes prevailed over the rest of the response.

This clonotype was picked up many times. Its cognate antigen is unknown. TCRdb passed the reads through MiXCR, listing each CDR3 protein once. The table records 100,000 to 150,000 distinct CDR3 sequences, roughly 9% of them present only once. The genes are TRBV4-1 and TRBJ2-6; unclear D gene. Material: PBMCs. The receptor comes from a human donor in good health (CMV status not recorded). Some clones in this sample may be carry-over from other donors' samples. CDR3 nucleotides: TGCGCCAGCAGCCAGTTTGACGGGGCCAACGTCCTGACTTTC. This gives the protein CASSQFDGANVLTF.